This TCR beta chain was obtained from a study of T cell repertoires in cytomegalovirus infection. About the study: Both a matching HLA type and CMV infection were indicated by public TCR beta signatures.

Study-level results: Cumulative frequency of public TCR beta families picked out carriers of CMV plus the relevant HLA. Dominant in the ex vivo response were TCR beta clonotypes restricted by HLA-C and specific for CMV.

Germline V lookup: CDR1 LNHDA, CDR2 SQIVND (reference sequence). The CDR3 consists of 16 residues. Losses at the gene ends were 5 bases for V and 5 bases for J; bases not matched to a gene: 8. This clonotype was recorded at least ten times. What it recognizes is unknown. Using its own MiXCR run on the reads, TCRdb lists one record per CDR3 protein. The sample lists 480,000 or so distinct CDR3 sequences, 11% occurring once. The source is a human donor in good health (CMV status not recorded). Some clones in this sample may be carry-over from other donors' samples. This chain connects TRBV19 to TRBJ2-1; 11 bases match TRBD2. Sequencing was done on a sample of PBMCs. CDR3 nucleotide sequence: TGTGCCAGTAGTGCCCCACTAGCGGGAGCGGACAATGAGCAGTTCTTC. It specifies CASSAPLAGADNEQFF.